Presented here are 7 T cell receptor beta chains from one specimen sequenced in a study of control samples from healthy donors and cancer patients. Measured with immunoSEQ multiplex PCR; TCRdb has only the in-frame clones, and not every one. The data show some 160,000 clones, 75% to 90% seen once. The specimen was blood. These receptor sequences come from a man aged 25-40 years in good health.

This clone was detected once. V and J are TRBV18 and TRBJ1-4; 11 bases match TRBD1. This CDR3 is 15 amino acids long. Germline V gene data show CDR1 as KGHSH and CDR2 as LQKENI. After removal of 3 bases from V and 7 bases from J, the junction contained 4 bases not matched to a gene. The CDR3 DNA sequence: TGTGCCAGCTCACCCGGACAGGGGGCGCGTGAAAAACTGTTTTTT. It specifies CASSPGQGAREKLFF. The full variable domain, rest sourced from reference TRBV18 and TRBJ1-4, is NAGVMQNPRHLVRRRGQEARLRCSPMKGHSHVYWYRQLPEEGLKFMVYLQKENIIDESGMPKERFSAEFPKEGPSILRIQQVVRGDSAAYFCASSPGQGAREKLFFGSGTQLSVL.

This chain links TRBV5-1 with TRBJ1-2; D remains unclear. This CDR3 contains 14 residues. Germline V lookup: CDR1 SGHRS, CDR2 YFSETQ. Trimming took off 1 base at V and 0 bases at J, with 7 bases between the two ends. The CDR3: CASSLTRANYGYTF. Here the CDR3 DNA reads TGCGCCAGCAGCTTGACACGAGCTAACTATGGCTACACCTTC.

This chain links TRBV19 with TRBJ1-5; D remains ambiguous. Trimming took off 2 bases at V and 0 bases at J, with 5 bases between the two ends. Germline CDR1 reads LNHDA; CDR2 reads SQIVND (reference sequence). CDR3 length equals 14 residues. The CDR3 spells CASSIQHSNQPQHF. CDR3 coding DNA: TGTGCCAGTAGTATACAGCATAGCAATCAGCCCCAGCATTTT.

The V and J genes are TRBV4-2 and TRBJ1-5; no firm D call. This CDR3 contains 17 residues. The V and J ends lost 2 bases and 5 bases respectively, with 19 bases between them. CDR1 is LGHNA, CDR2 YNFKEQ, per germline. CDR3 in DNA: TGTGCCAGCAGCCAACCCGGAGGGAGGGCAGGCGATCAGCCCCAGCATTTT. It is translated as CASSQPGGRAGDQPQHF.

This sequence joins TRBV5-5 and TRBJ1-5; D is unresolved. This CDR3 comprises 16 residues. The germline CDR1 and CDR2 sequences are SGHKS and YYEKEE (reference sequence). The ends were cut back, 4 bases at V and 2 bases at J, with 16 bases in the middle. The CDR3 DNA follows: TGTGCCAGCAGCATCCAAGGGAAGAGTGGCAATCAGCCCCAGCATTTT. Amino acid sequence: CASSIQGKSGNQPQHF.

J is TRBJ1-4 and V is TRBV12-3 or TRBV12-4; D is uncertain. The germline V and J ends were trimmed by 2 bases and 14 bases, with 12 bases remaining between them. The CDR3 loop spans 12 amino acids. The CDR3 sequence is CASSLRTYTLFF. CDR3 in DNA: TGTGCCAGCAGTTTAAGGACCTACACTCTGTTTTTT.

This clone was found once. This chain connects TRBV4-2 to TRBJ2-7; TRBD1 matches 8 bases. Trimming took 0 bases from V and 5 from J; bases not matched to a gene: 9. The CDR3 loop spans 16 amino acids. Per the germline V gene, CDR1 is LGHNA and CDR2 is YNFKEQ. The CDR3 sequence is CASSQDPGQGGDEQYF. CDR3 nucleotide sequence: TGTGCCAGCAGCCAAGATCCCGGACAGGGTGGAGACGAGCAGTACTTC.